The clone carrying this T cell receptor (beta chain) was found a few times. The antigen is not known. Amplified material comprised TCR beta CDR3 regions derived from RNA transcripts. The first-round RT-PCR employed HTBI primers together with the Qiagen OneStep RT-PCR kit. A multiplex PCR was then performed as the second round. One entry per CDR3 protein results from TCRdb running MiXCR on the multiplex PCR reads. The profile shows about 550,000 distinct CDR3 sequences, just under 40% of them singletons. Hyperthyroidism patients were newly diagnosed, ill under 2 months, and aged 18 to 65 years. The sample is drawn from a study of Graves' ophthalmopathy and Graves' hyperthyroidism. General observations from the study: Most thyroid clonotypes with frequency above 0.001 were detected in blood too. With about 71% sensitivity and around 79% specificity, the model predicted ophthalmopathy progression.

This CDR3 region has 16 residues. Trimming left V 10 bases short and J 3 bases short, with 23 bases between. Germline loops: CDR1 SNHLY, CDR2 FYNNEI. The TCR was taken from an adult man with Graves' hyperthyroidism. Source material: peripheral blood or thyroid tissue (not recorded which). The rearrangement links TRBV2 to TRBJ2-3, with a weak D call TRBD1 (8 bases). The chain's CDR3 is CATQAGRDRRTDTQYF. The CDR3 bases are TGTGCCACTCAAGCGGGACGGGACAGGAGAACAGATACGCAGTATTTT. The full variable domain, in which reference TRBV2 and TRBJ2-3 provide the parts outside the CDR3, is EPEVTQTPSHQVTQMGQEVILRCVPISNHLYFYWYRQILGQKVEFLVSFYNNEISEKSEIFDDQFSVERPDGSNFTLKIRSTKLEDSAMYFCATQAGRDRRTDTQYFGPGTRLTVL.